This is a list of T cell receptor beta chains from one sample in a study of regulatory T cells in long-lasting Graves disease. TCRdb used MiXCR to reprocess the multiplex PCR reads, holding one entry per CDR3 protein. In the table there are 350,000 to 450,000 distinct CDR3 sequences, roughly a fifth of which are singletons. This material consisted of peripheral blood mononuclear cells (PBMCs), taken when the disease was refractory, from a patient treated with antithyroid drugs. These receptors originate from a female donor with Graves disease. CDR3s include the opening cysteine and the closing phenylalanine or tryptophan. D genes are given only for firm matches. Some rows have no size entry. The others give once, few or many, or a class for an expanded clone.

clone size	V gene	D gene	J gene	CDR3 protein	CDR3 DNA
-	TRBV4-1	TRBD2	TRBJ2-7	CASSWTSASYEQYF	TGCGCCAGCAGTTGGACTAGCGCATCCTACGAGCAGTACTTC
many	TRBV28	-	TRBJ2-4	CASSTQKVAKNIQYF	TGTGCCAGCAGTACACAGAAGGTAGCCAAAAACATTCAGTACTTC
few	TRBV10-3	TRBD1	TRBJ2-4	CAIRGQGMDIQYF	TGTGCCATCAGGGGACAGGGCATGGACATTCAGTACTTC
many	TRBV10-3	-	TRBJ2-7	CAISPSRYEQYF	TGTGCCATCAGCCCCTCCCGATACGAGCAGTACTTC
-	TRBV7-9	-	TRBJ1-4	CASSIKTGPGSINEKLFF	TGTGCCAGCAGCATAAAGACAGGTCCTGGTTCGATTAATGAAAAACTGTTTTTT
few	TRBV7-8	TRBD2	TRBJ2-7	CASSLLTAKGSGAPYEQYF	TGTGCCAGCAGCCTTCTCACGGCCAAGGGTAGCGGGGCCCCCTACGAGCAGTACTTC
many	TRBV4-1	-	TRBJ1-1	CASSRGNMNTEAFF	TGTGCCAGCAGCCGGGGAAACATGAACACTGAAGCTTTCTTT
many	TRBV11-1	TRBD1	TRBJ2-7	CASSRTAGGNEQYF	TGTGCCAGCAGCCGAACGGCAGGGGGCAACGAGCAGTACTTC
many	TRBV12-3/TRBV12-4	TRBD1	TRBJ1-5	CASSYQGAGNQPQHF	TGTGCCAGCAGCTATCAGGGGGCGGGCAATCAGCCCCAGCATTTT
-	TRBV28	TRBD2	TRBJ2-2	CASSPGLAGGKVAGELFF	TGTGCCAGCAGTCCGGGACTAGCGGGAGGGAAGGTCGCCGGGGAGCTGTTTTTT
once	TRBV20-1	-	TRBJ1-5	CSAPTVSNQPQHF	TGCAGTGCCCCGACAGTTAGCAATCAGCCCCAGCATTTT
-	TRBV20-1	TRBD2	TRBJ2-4	CSGTSGSRGAKNIQYF	TGCAGTGGGACTAGCGGGAGCCGGGGAGCCAAAAACATTCAGTACTTC
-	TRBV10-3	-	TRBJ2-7	CAIAGPPHYEQYF	TGTGCCATCGCCGGGCCACCCCACTACGAGCAGTACTTC
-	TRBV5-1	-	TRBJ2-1	CASSFETSRNEQFF	TGCGCCAGCAGCTTCGAGACTAGTAGGAATGAGCAGTTCTTC
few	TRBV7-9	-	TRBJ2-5	CASSSIQETQYF	TGTGCCAGCAGCTCGATCCAAGAGACCCAGTACTTC
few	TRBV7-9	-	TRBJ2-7	CASTLRGSYEQYF	TGTGCCAGCACCCTGCGTGGATCATACGAGCAGTACTTC
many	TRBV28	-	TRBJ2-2	CASSLTTAGELFF	TGTGCCAGCAGTTTAACAACAGCCGGGGAGCTGTTTTTT
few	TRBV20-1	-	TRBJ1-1	CSARPRGWNTEAFF	TGCAGTGCTCGCCCTAGGGGGTGGAACACTGAAGCTTTCTTT
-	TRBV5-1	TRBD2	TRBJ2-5	CASSLPGQRDPSF	TGCGCCAGCAGCCTGCCCGGGCAGCGGGATCCTTCCTTC
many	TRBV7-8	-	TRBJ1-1	CASSLARRDTEAFF	TGTGCCAGCAGCTTAGCGCGCAGGGACACTGAAGCTTTCTTT
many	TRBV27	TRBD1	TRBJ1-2	CASQTGGGYGYTF	TGTGCCAGCCAAACAGGGGGCGGCTATGGCTACACCTTC
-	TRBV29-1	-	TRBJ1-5	CSVGSNQPQHF	TGCAGCGTTGGGAGCAATCAGCCCCAGCATTTT
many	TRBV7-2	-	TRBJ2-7	CASSLAVSGPYEQYF	TGTGCCAGCAGCTTAGCCGTATCTGGGCCCTACGAGCAGTACTTC
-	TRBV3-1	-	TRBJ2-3	CASSQSSGASTDTQYF	TGTGCCAGCAGCCAATCCTCAGGGGCGAGCACAGATACGCAGTATTTT
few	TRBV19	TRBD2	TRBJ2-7	CASSIESSGRSNEQYF	TGTGCCAGTAGTATAGAGTCCAGCGGGAGAAGCAACGAGCAGTACTTC
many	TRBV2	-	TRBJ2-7	CASTTQPNYEQYF	TGTGCCAGCACAACACAGCCGAACTACGAGCAGTACTTC
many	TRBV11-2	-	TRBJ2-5	CASSPYQGNQYF	TGTGCCAGCAGCCCATACCAGGGAAACCAGTACTTC
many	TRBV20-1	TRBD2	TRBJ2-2	CSARRALTSDTGELFF	TGCAGTGCTAGAAGAGCCCTTACTAGCGACACCGGGGAGCTGTTTTTT
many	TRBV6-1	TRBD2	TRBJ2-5	CASSDVLLAGGETQYF	TGTGCCAGCAGCGACGTTCTACTAGCGGGAGGAGAGACCCAGTACTTC
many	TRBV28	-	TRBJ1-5	CASSGRRFSNQPQHF	TGTGCCAGCAGTGGGAGGCGGTTTAGCAATCAGCCCCAGCATTTT
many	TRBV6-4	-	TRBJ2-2	CASSAKGGSGELFF	TGTGCCAGCAGCGCAAAAGGGGGGTCCGGGGAGCTGTTTTTT
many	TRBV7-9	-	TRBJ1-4	CASSGFVESNEKLFF	TGTGCCAGCAGCGGATTCGTGGAATCTAATGAAAAACTGTTTTTT
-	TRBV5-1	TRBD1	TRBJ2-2	CASSRQGERTGELFF	TGCGCCAGCAGCCGACAGGGAGAGAGGACCGGGGAGCTGTTTTTT
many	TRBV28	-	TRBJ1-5	CASSERDRSNQPQHF	TGTGCCAGCAGTGAACGTGACAGGAGCAATCAGCCCCAGCATTTT
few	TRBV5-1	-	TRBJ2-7	CASSQGGAELYEQYF	TGCGCCAGCAGCCAGGGGGGCGCGGAACTCTACGAGCAGTACTTC